The 24 T cell receptor beta chains in this list originate from one sample, sequenced in a study of low-dose radiotherapy and immunotherapy resistance in tumors. With TRAV- and TRBV-specific primers, first-strand cDNA was made, covering the alpha and beta chains. It was with a constant-region primer and a V-primer adapter that TCRs were amplified over roughly 18 PCR cycles. TCRdb passed the reads through MiXCR, listing each CDR3 protein once. This table has around 65,000 distinct CDR3 sequences, about 25% appearing once. The time point is: before trial treatment. This material consisted of PBMCs, taken before treatment. Receptor source: a male donor with rectosigmoid adenocarcinoma.

This clonotype was found many times. V usage is TRBV5-1 and J usage is TRBJ2-7, with 8 bases lining up with TRBD2. CDR3 size: 14 residues. Trimming took 7 bases from V and 7 from J; bases not matched to a gene: 13. Germline V gives CDR1 SGHRS, CDR2 YFSETQ. DNA of the CDR3: TGCGCCAGCGCGGGACTAGGACCAGGTTCTGAGCAGTACTTC. Residues: CASAGLGPGSEQYF. Full variable domain (remainder filled in from reference TRBV5-1 and TRBJ2-7): KAGVTQTPRYLIKTRGQQVTLSCSPISGHRSVSWYQQTPGQGLQFLFEYFSETQRNKGNFPGRFSGRQFSNSRSEMNVSTLELGDSALYLCASAGLGPGSEQYFGPGTRLTVT.

Note on this clonotype: A far larger clone is one base from this, pointing to a likely read error. V gene TRBV6-5 combines with J gene TRBJ2-7; D may be TRBD1 or TRBD2 (5 bases each). The CDR3 covers 15 residues. Germline CDR1 MNHEY, CDR2 SVGAGI. CDR3 amino acids: CASARGQGRSYEQCF. Written as DNA, the CDR3 is TGTGCCAGCGCTCGAGGGCAGGGTCGATCCTACGAGCAGTGCTTC.

This clonotype was counted at least ten times. The chain links TRBV4-2 to TRBJ1-2; the D gene is possibly TRBD1 (5 bases). This CDR3 spans 16 amino acids. CDR1 and CDR2 (germline): LGHNA, YNFKEQ. Trimming pared 1 base from V and 1 base from J, leaving 13 bases between. DNA of the CDR3: TGTGCCAGCAGCCAAGTAGGTGCCAGGGATAACTATGGCTACACCTTC. Protein sequence: CASSQVGARDNYGYTF.

The chain carries TRBV19 and TRBJ2-1; 8 nucleotides align to TRBD1. CDR1 and CDR2 (germline): LNHDA, SQIVND (reference sequence). V gave up 0 bases and J gave up 9 bases; unmatched junction bases: 4. The CDR3 has 14 amino acids. The CDR3 coding sequence is TGTGCCAGTAGTATAGAAACAGGGGGTGGTGAGCAGTTCTTC. Translation: CASSIETGGGEQFF.

This clonotype occurred many times. V is TRBV20-1 and J is TRBJ2-7, with 10 bases matching TRBD1. V shed 5 bases and J 5 bases; nucleotides not matched to a gene: 12. The germline V gene has CDR1 DFQATT and CDR2 SNEGSKA (reference sequence). The CDR3 is 15 residues long. This CDR3 reads CSAGSPGQGWHEQYF. The DNA for the CDR3 is TGCAGTGCTGGAAGCCCGGGACAGGGGTGGCACGAGCAGTACTTC.

This clonotype has at least ten counts. This chain's CDR3 is CASRDAGDTSPEQYF. The CDR3 nucleotides read TGTGCCAGCAGGGACGCCGGTGACACTTCTCCCGAGCAGTACTTC. The V gene is TRBV6-5, the J gene TRBJ2-7; D is ambiguous. Germline loops: CDR1 MNHEY, CDR2 SVGAGI. The CDR3 consists of 15 residues. V was cut by 6 bases and J by 6 bases, with 21 bases left in between.

The chain couples TRBV29-1 to TRBJ2-1; the D gene could be TRBD1 or TRBD2 (6 bases each). V lost 7 bases and J 12 bases, leaving 22 bases between the germline ends. This CDR3 contains 13 residues. CDR1 and CDR2 from the germline V gene are SQVTM and ANQGSEA. The CDR3 DNA reads TGCAGCGCCCACCTGGGGGGCTCTGGGGTGCAGTTCTTC. It translates to CSAHLGGSGVQFF.

This clonotype was seen many times. This chain's CDR3 is CASSEQGTQPQHF. The CDR3 DNA reads TGTGCCAGTAGCGAACAGGGCACTCAGCCCCAGCATTTT. The V gene is TRBV19, the J gene TRBJ1-5; TRBD1 is a possible D gene (6 bases). CDR1 LNHDA and CDR2 SQIVND come from the germline V gene (reference sequence). CDR3 length: 13 amino acids. Trimming took off 6 bases at V and 6 bases at J, with 12 bases between the two ends.

A remark on this clonotype: This likely comes from a read error, as the CDR3 has no conserved phenylalanine or tryptophan at its end. The chain has TRBV19 and TRBJ1-5, with TRBD1 as a possible D gene (6 bases). CDR3 length: 15 amino acids. From germline, CDR1 is LNHDA and CDR2 SQIVND (reference sequence). The CDR3 here is CACSLDSGSNQPQHS. In DNA, the CDR3 is TGTGCCTGTAGTCTGGACAGTGGAAGCAATCAGCCCCAGCATTCT.

This clonotype was found many times. The chain links TRBV7-6 to TRBJ2-1; a weak D match, TRBD2 (5 bases). Germline V gene sequence: CDR1 SGHVS, CDR2 FNYEAQ. The V and J ends lost 6 bases and 8 bases respectively, with 11 bases between them. This CDR3 is 12 amino acids long. The chain's CDR3 is CASSRGLDEQFF. In nucleotides, the CDR3 is TGTGCCAGCAGTAGAGGGTTGGATGAGCAGTTCTTC.

At least ten counts were recorded for this clonotype. J is TRBJ2-3 and V is TRBV4-3; 11 nucleotides match TRBD2. The germline V gene has CDR1 LGHNA and CDR2 YSLEER. The junction had 8 bases not matched to a gene; V was cut back by 0 bases and J by 0 bases. The length of the CDR3 is 19 residues. This chain's CDR3 is CASSQDWASGGTSTDTQYF. The CDR3 nucleotides read TGCGCCAGCAGCCAAGATTGGGCTAGCGGGGGGACTAGCACAGATACGCAGTATTTT.

This chain connects TRBV28 to TRBJ2-4; TRBD1 agrees at 7 bases. The germline gives CDR1 MDHEN, CDR2 SYDVKM. This CDR3 is built from 14 residues. The V gene end was trimmed by 2 bases and the J gene end by 7 bases; junction bases not matched to a gene: 5. In DNA form, the CDR3 reads TGTGCCAGCAGTTTAGAGGGGGCAAGGAACATTCAGTACTTC. This encodes CASSLEGARNIQYF.

This clonotype showed up many times. V usage is TRBV7-9 and J usage is TRBJ2-4; D call uncertain. The CDR3 is 15 amino acids. The germline V and J ends were trimmed by 5 bases and 0 bases, with 11 bases remaining between them. CDR1 and CDR2 (germline): SEHNR, FQNEAQ (reference sequence). The CDR3 nucleotides read TGTGCCAGCAGCCTTTCTGACCTAGCCAAAAACATTCAGTACTTC. Protein sequence: CASSLSDLAKNIQYF.

At least ten counts were recorded for this clonotype. V is TRBV11-2 and J is TRBJ2-3; 14 positions agree with TRBD2. The CDR3 contains 17 residues. V trimming: 7 bases; J trimming: 3 bases; junction bases outside the gene matches: 9. CDR1 and CDR2 (germline): SGHAT, FQNNGV. In DNA form, the CDR3 reads TGTGCCAGCACCCTGGGGAGGACTAGCGGGGGGACAGATACGCAGTATTTT. Amino acid sequence: CASTLGRTSGGTDTQYF.

This clonotype appeared many times. The V gene is TRBV6-5, the J gene TRBJ2-7; D unresolved. The CDR3 is 15 residues long. V lost 0 bases, J lost 0 bases, and 9 bases lay in between. Looked up from germline, CDR1 is MNHEY and CDR2 is SVGAGI. Here the CDR3 DNA reads TGTGCCAGCAGTTACTCGATGTATAGCTCCTACGAGCAGTACTTC. It translates to CASSYSMYSSYEQYF.

This clonotype was detected a few times. Germline and junction disagree at one end, which may indicate a read error. The chain has TRBV7-9 and TRBJ1-4; 7 bases are a match to TRBD1. This CDR3 comprises 14 residues. CDR1 SEHNR and CDR2 FQNEAQ come from the germline V gene (reference sequence). The CDR3 here is CASSLATRDSKLFF. CDR3 in DNA: TGTGCCAGCAGCCTAGCAACTAGGGACAGTAAACTGTTTTTT.

This clonotype was recorded at least ten times. The rearrangement uses TRBV6-5 and TRBJ2-7; possible D gene TRBD1, 7 bases. Germline V gives CDR1 MNHEY, CDR2 SVGAGI. The CDR3 consists of 15 residues. Trimming stripped 0 bases from V and 3 bases from J, with 12 bases between. As DNA, the CDR3 is TGTGCCAGCAGTTACTCGAGGGGGGACAGCTACGAGCAGTACTTC. Amino acid sequence: CASSYSRGDSYEQYF.

There are many counts of this clonotype. The genes are TRBV7-2 and TRBJ2-7, with unresolved D. Germline assignment: CDR1 SGHTA and CDR2 FQGNSA. The V and J ends lost 4 bases and 2 bases respectively, with 9 bases between them. This CDR3 has 13 residues. CDR3: CASSSRVTYEQYF. DNA for the CDR3: TGTGCCAGCAGCTCCAGAGTTACCTACGAGCAGTACTTC.

This clonotype was picked up many times. The V gene is TRBV6-2 or TRBV6-3, the J gene TRBJ2-7, with TRBD2 matching 10 bases. The CDR3 contains 17 residues. V shed 2 bases and J 4 bases; nucleotides not matched to a gene: 11. CDR1 is MNHEY and CDR2 is SVGEGT in the germline V gene. CDR3 protein: CASSYVLAGRPWYEQYF. CDR3 DNA: TGTGCCAGCAGTTACGTACTAGCGGGGCGGCCTTGGTACGAGCAGTACTTC.

This chain's CDR3 is CASSVTRGDTQYF. The CDR3 nucleotides read TGTGCCAGCAGCGTAACCCGCGGCGATACGCAGTATTTT. The rearrangement uses TRBV9 and TRBJ2-3; D remains ambiguous. Germline CDR1 is SGDLS and CDR2 is YYNGEE. Deletions cut 1 base from V and 6 bases from J, with 9 bases between. CDR3 length: 13 amino acids.

This clonotype came up many times. The chain carries TRBV6-8 and TRBJ2-1, with D unclear. The CDR3 loop spans 13 amino acids. Germline V gene data show CDR1 as MNHGY and CDR2 as SAAAGT. With 2 bases removed from V and 16 bases from J, the gap between germline ends came to 18 bases. The CDR3 DNA reads as TGTGCCAGCAGTTACGAACCCCTTAGTCCTACCTTCTTC. It translates to CASSYEPLSPTFF.

This clonotype was observed at least ten times. This rearrangement joins TRBV12-3 or TRBV12-4 to TRBJ2-4; D not certain. The length of the CDR3 is 15 residues. V dropped 1 base and J dropped 3 bases, with 10 bases sitting between them. The CDR3: CASSLGGVGKNIQYF. DNA for the CDR3: TGTGCCAGCAGTTTAGGGGGTGTGGGCAAAAACATTCAGTACTTC.

This clonotype was recorded only once. This sequence joins TRBV6-2 or TRBV6-3 and TRBJ1-2; no definite D call. V gave up 7 bases and J gave up 8 bases, with 29 bases separating them. The CDR3 sequence is 17 residues long. The V gene's germline CDR1 is MNHEY and CDR2 SVGEGT. The CDR3 DNA reads as TGTGCCAGCAAGACAAGACCACTACCCCTGTTGGATCGAGGCTACACCTTC. Translating it yields CASKTRPLPLLDRGYTF.

In its sample, this clonotype was seen once. This rearrangement joins TRBV6-2 or TRBV6-3 to TRBJ1-1; possibly TRBD1 for D (6 bases). The V end lost 6 bases, the J end lost 1 base, and 21 bases lay between the germline ends. In germline, CDR1 is MNHEY, CDR2 SVGEGT. CDR3 length: 17 amino acids. CDR3 residues: CASRGTGFGFRNTEAFF. In DNA form, the CDR3 reads TGTGCCAGCAGGGGCACAGGGTTTGGGTTCCGGAACACTGAAGCTTTCTTT.